One sample yielded the 19 T cell receptor beta chains listed below, sequenced in a study of cytomegalovirus exposure and HLA in healthy donors. Using immunoSEQ multiplex PCR, the repertoire was profiled, and TCRdb retains in-frame clones only, with some absent. The table has hundreds of thousands of clones, 65% to 85% seen once. Sequencing was performed on PBMCs. The origin of the receptors is a young woman in good health and CMV-seropositive.

CDR3 nucleotide sequence: TGTGCCAGTAGTATTTTTGGGACTAGCGGGTACGAGCAGTACTTC. This translates into CASSIFGTSGYEQYF. The chain uses TRBV19 and TRBJ2-7; 12 nucleotides align to TRBD2. V was pared by 3 bases and J by 4 bases, with 4 bases of the junction left unmatched. The CDR3 loop spans 15 amino acids. The germline gives CDR1 LNHDA, CDR2 SQIVND (reference sequence).

The chain joins TRBV6-5 to TRBJ2-7, with 9 bases that match TRBD1. The V segment lost 2 bases and the J segment 6 bases; nucleotides outside the gene matches: 8. The CDR3 length is 15 residues. CDR1 is MNHEY and CDR2 is SVGAGI in the germline V gene. The CDR3 sequence: CASSYIGQGRSEQYF. The CDR3 nucleotides are TGTGCCAGCAGTTACATTGGACAGGGGAGAAGCGAGCAGTACTTC.

The chain is built from TRBV5-1 and TRBJ1-2; D gene uncertain. Trimming shortened V by 0 bases and J by 7 bases, and 10 bases separated the two germline ends. Germline lookup yields CDR1 SGHRS and CDR2 YFSETQ. This CDR3 contains 13 residues. In DNA form, the CDR3 reads TGCGCCAGCAGCTTGGGGACCGGGCGTGGCTACACCTTC. Protein: CASSLGTGRGYTF. Drawing the rest from reference TRBV5-1 and TRBJ1-2, the complete variable domain is KAGVTQTPRYLIKTRGQQVTLSCSPISGHRSVSWYQQTPGQGLQFLFEYFSETQRNKGNFPGRFSGRQFSNSRSEMNVSTLELGDSALYLCASSLGTGRGYTFGSGTRLTVV.

The chain links TRBV5-1 to TRBJ2-1, with 7 positions matching TRBD1. Germline CDR1 is SGHRS and CDR2 is YFSETQ. The CDR3 covers 14 residues. Trimming removed 7 bases from V and 3 bases from J; junction bases left unmatched: 7. The chain's CDR3 is CASVPGQNYNEQFF. The CDR3 DNA is TGCGCCAGCGTTCCGGGACAGAACTACAATGAGCAGTTCTTC.

The chain links TRBV18 to TRBJ1-5; D gene unclear. The V end was cut by 2 bases, the J end by 4 bases, with 15 bases between. Germline V lookup: CDR1 KGHSH, CDR2 LQKENI. The CDR3 has 16 residues. The CDR3 sequence is CASSPIPLQRNQPQHF. CDR3 DNA: TGTGCCAGCTCACCAATACCGCTACAAAGAAATCAGCCCCAGCATTTT.

This chain connects TRBV30 to TRBJ1-1; TRBD1 is a possible D gene (6 bases). CDR3 size: 15 residues. V gave up 2 bases and J gave up 4 bases, with 17 bases separating them. Germline V lookup: CDR1 GTSNPN, CDR2 SVGIG (reference sequence). The CDR3 sequence: CAWSHYRAGGTEAFF. The DNA of the CDR3 is TGTGCCTGGAGTCACTACAGGGCAGGCGGCACTGAAGCTTTCTTT.

The rearrangement links TRBV9 to TRBJ2-3; no clear D gene. Germline CDR1 reads SGDLS; CDR2 reads YYNGEE. V lost 0 bases, J lost 2 bases, and 7 bases lay in between. The CDR3 is 14 residues long. CDR3 nucleotide sequence: TGTGCCAGCAGCGTAGGCCTAAACACAGATACGCAGTATTTT. It encodes CASSVGLNTDTQYF.

The chain recombines TRBV7-2 with TRBJ2-1, with no clear D. In germline, CDR1 is SGHTA, CDR2 FQGNSA. With 2 bases removed from V and 5 bases from J, the gap between germline ends came to 10 bases. This CDR3 has 14 amino acids. CDR3 bases: TGTGCCAGCAGCTTATCAAGTGGGGACAATGAGCAGTTCTTC. Amino acid sequence: CASSLSSGDNEQFF.

The rearrangement uses TRBV28 and TRBJ2-1; D is unresolved. Between the trimmed V and J ends, which lost 6 bases and 8 bases, there was a span of 11 bases. From germline, CDR1 is MDHEN and CDR2 SYDVKM. CDR3 size: 12 residues. CDR3 bases: TGTGCCAGCAGACGCGATTTGTATGAGCAGTTCTTC. Translated: CASRRDLYEQFF. Based on the CDR3 plus reference TRBV28 and TRBJ2-1, the full variable domain is DVKVTQSSRYLVKRTGEKVFLECVQDMDHENMFWYRQDPGLGLRLIYFSYDVKMKEKGDIPEGYSVSREKKERFSLILESASTNQTSMYLCASRRDLYEQFFGPGTRLTVL.

The genes are TRBV19 and TRBJ2-5, with TRBD2 identical over 8 bases. The CDR3 sequence is 13 residues long. Trimming removed 4 bases from V and 4 bases from J; junction bases left unmatched: 2. Looked up from germline, CDR1 is LNHDA and CDR2 is SQIVND (reference sequence). The CDR3 region has the DNA TGTGCCAGTAGTAAAGCGGGAGTAGAGACCCAGTACTTC. As protein: CASSKAGVETQYF.

The chain links TRBV5-1 to TRBJ2-6; unclear D gene. From germline, CDR1 is SGHRS and CDR2 YFSETQ. There are 15 residues in the CDR3. The ends were cut back, 2 bases at V and 4 bases at J, with 10 bases in the middle. The CDR3 reads CASSFAVGGANVLTF. The CDR3 DNA sequence: TGCGCCAGCAGCTTCGCGGTTGGCGGGGCCAACGTCCTGACTTTC.

The J gene is TRBJ1-4, the V gene TRBV5-6; a weak D match, TRBD1 (6 bases). The CDR3 is 14 residues long. In germline, CDR1 is SGHDT, CDR2 YYEEEE. Trimming shortened V by 1 base and J by 7 bases, and 11 bases separated the two germline ends. Here the CDR3 reads CASSLKGVAEKLFF. In DNA, the CDR3 is TGTGCCAGCAGCTTGAAGGGGGTTGCTGAAAAACTGTTTTTT.

This chain uses TRBV11-2 with TRBJ2-7; D gene uncertain. Germline V gives CDR1 SGHAT, CDR2 FQNNGV. V lost 3 bases and J 1 base, leaving 13 bases between the germline ends. This CDR3 is built from 15 residues. The CDR3 loop reads CASSFLSLPSYEQYF. The CDR3 DNA is TGTGCCAGCAGCTTCCTATCACTCCCATCCTACGAGCAGTACTTC.

The chain uses TRBV27 and TRBJ2-7; TRBD2 aligns across 7 bases. V gave up 5 bases and J gave up 4 bases; unmatched junction bases: 5. This CDR3 has 13 amino acids. CDR1 and CDR2 (germline): MNHEY, SMNVEV (reference sequence). The CDR3, as DNA: TGTGCCAGCAGTCTTGCTAGCGGATACGAGCAGTACTTC. Translating it yields CASSLASGYEQYF.

The chain couples TRBV5-6 to TRBJ1-2; tentative D call: TRBD1 (6 bases). The ends were cut back, 0 bases at V and 5 bases at J, with 11 bases in the middle. Germline-derived CDR1 and CDR2 are SGHDT and YYEEEE. The CDR3 is 14 amino acids. The CDR3 bases are TGTGCCAGCAGCTTGGCCGGGGGCGTTTATGGCTACACCTTC. It is translated as CASSLAGGVYGYTF.

The chain employs TRBV28 and TRBJ1-1; D gene unclear. V lost 2 bases and J 0 bases, leaving 7 bases between the germline ends. This CDR3 is 14 amino acids long. CDR1 and CDR2 from the germline V gene are MDHEN and SYDVKM. DNA for the CDR3: TGTGCCAGCAGTTTAAAGGTTATGAACACTGAAGCTTTCTTT. Its protein is CASSLKVMNTEAFF.

The J gene is TRBJ2-7, the V gene TRBV11-3; 7 bases align to TRBD2. This CDR3 is 13 amino acids long. Germline lookup yields CDR1 SGHNT and CDR2 YENEEA. V gave up 8 bases and J gave up 3 bases; unmatched junction bases: 7. The CDR3 is CASRTRGLYEQYF. CDR3 DNA: TGTGCCAGCCGGACTAGAGGGCTCTACGAGCAGTACTTC.

This rearrangement joins TRBV6-1 to TRBJ2-7; D perhaps matches TRBD1 (5 bases). V shed 6 bases and J shed 1 base, with 13 bases lying between them. CDR1 and CDR2 from the germline V gene are MNHNS and SASEGT. CDR3 length: 14 amino acids. The CDR3 bases are TGTGCCAGCAGCCTTAACAGGTTTTCCTACGAGCAGTACTTC. Translation: CASSLNRFSYEQYF.

The gene calls are TRBV6-5 and TRBJ2-5, with D possibly being TRBD2 (5 bases). In germline, CDR1 is MNHEY, CDR2 SVGAGI. The CDR3 extends over 12 amino acids. V was cut by 8 bases and J by 5 bases, with 12 bases left in between. The CDR3 loop reads CASSRGLETQYF. The DNA for the CDR3 is TGTGCCAGCTCACGAGGGTTGGAGACCCAGTACTTC.